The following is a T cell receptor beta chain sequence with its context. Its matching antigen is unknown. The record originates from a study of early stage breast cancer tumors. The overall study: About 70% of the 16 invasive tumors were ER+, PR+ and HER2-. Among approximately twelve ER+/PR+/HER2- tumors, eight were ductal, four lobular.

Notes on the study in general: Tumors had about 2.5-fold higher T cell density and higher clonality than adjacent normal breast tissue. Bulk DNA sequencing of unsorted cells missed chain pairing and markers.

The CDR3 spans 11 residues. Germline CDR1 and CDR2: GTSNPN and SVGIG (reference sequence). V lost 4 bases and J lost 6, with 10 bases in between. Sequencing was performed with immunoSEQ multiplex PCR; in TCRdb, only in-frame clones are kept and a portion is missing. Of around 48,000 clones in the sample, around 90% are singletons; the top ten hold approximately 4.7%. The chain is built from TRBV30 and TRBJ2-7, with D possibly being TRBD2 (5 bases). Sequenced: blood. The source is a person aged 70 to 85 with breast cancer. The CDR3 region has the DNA TGTGCCTGGACTAGCAGGTCCGAGCAGTACTTC. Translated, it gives CAWTSRSEQYF.